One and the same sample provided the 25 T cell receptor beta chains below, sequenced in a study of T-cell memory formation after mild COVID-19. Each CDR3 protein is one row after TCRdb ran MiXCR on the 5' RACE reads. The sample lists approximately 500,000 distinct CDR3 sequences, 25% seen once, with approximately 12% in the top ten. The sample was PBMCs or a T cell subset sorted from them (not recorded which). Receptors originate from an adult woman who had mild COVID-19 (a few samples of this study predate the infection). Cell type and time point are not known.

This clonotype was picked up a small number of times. CDR3 bases: TGCGCCAGCAGCGGTCCGGGACAGGGGTACACTGAAGCTTTCTTT. Translated: CASSGPGQGYTEAFF. This chain joins TRBV5-1 and TRBJ1-1; TRBD1 matches 10 bases. V was clipped by 4 bases and J by 3 bases; unmatched bases: 6. This CDR3 has 15 residues. Germline V CDR1 and CDR2: SGHRS, YFSETQ.

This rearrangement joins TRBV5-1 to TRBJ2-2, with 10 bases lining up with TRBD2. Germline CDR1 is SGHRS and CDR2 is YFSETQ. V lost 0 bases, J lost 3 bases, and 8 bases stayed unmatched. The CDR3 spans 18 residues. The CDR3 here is CASSLASGRPFHTGELFF. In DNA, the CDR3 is TGCGCCAGCAGCTTGGCTAGCGGGAGACCATTTCACACCGGGGAGCTGTTTTTT.

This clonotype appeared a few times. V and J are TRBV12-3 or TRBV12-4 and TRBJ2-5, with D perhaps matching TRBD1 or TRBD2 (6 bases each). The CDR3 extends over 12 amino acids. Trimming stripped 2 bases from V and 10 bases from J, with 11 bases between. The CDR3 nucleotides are TGTGCCAGCAGTTTATCAGGAGGGGGCCAGTACTTC. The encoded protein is CASSLSGGGQYF.

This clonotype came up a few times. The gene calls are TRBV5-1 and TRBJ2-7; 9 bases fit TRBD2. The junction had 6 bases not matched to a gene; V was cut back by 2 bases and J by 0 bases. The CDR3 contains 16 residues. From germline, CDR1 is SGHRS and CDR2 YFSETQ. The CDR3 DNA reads TGCGCCAGCAGCTTTGCTAGCGGGACCGACTCCTACGAGCAGTACTTC. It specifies CASSFASGTDSYEQYF.

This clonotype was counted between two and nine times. CDR3 coding DNA: TGCGCCAGCAGCCAAGATCCGACGGTGAATGAGCAGTTCTTC. It is translated as CASSQDPTVNEQFF. The V and J genes are TRBV4-1 and TRBJ2-1; no reliable D call. V lost 0 bases and J 7 bases, leaving 10 bases between the germline ends. The germline V gene has CDR1 MGHRA and CDR2 YSYEKL. CDR3 size: 14 residues.

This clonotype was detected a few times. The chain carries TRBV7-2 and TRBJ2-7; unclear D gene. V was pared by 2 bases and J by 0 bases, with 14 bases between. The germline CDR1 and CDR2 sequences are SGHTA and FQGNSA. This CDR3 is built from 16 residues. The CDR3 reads CASSLNPNTFSYEQYF. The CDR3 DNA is TGTGCCAGCAGCTTAAACCCGAATACGTTCTCCTACGAGCAGTACTTC.

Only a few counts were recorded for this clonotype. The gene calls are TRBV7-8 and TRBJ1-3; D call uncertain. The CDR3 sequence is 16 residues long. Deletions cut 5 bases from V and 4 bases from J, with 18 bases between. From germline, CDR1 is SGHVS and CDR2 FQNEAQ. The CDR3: CASSPRGGGVGNTIYF. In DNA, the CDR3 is TGTGCCAGCAGCCCCCGTGGAGGCGGAGTGGGAAACACCATATATTTT.

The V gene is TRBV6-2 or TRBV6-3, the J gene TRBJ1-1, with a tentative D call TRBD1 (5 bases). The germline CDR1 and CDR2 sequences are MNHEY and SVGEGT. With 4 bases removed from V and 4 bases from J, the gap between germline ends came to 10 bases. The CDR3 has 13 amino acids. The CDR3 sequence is CASSWSQGTEAFF. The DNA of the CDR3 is TGTGCCAGCAGTTGGAGTCAGGGCACTGAAGCTTTCTTT.

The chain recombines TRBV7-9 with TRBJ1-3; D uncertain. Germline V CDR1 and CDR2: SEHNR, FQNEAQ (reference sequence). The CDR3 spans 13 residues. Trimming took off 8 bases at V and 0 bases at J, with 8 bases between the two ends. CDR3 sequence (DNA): TGTGCCAGCCGAACAAGCTCTGGAAACACCATATATTTT. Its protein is CASRTSSGNTIYF.

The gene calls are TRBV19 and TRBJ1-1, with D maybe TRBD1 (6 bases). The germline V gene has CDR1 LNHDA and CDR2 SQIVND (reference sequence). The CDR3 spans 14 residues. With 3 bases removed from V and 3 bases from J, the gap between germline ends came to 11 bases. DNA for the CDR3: TGTGCCAGTAGTATTGGCAGGGGAGACACTGAAGCTTTCTTT. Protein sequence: CASSIGRGDTEAFF.

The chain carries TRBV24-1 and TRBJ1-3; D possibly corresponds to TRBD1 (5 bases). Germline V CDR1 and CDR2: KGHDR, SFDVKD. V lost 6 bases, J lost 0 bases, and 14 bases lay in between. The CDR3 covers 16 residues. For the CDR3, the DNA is TGTGCCACCAGTTGGAAGGGGCCTAACTCTGGAAACACCATATATTTT. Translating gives CATSWKGPNSGNTIYF.

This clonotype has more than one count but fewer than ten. CDR3 amino acids: CASSVAVLSDTQYF. As DNA, the CDR3 is TGTGCCAGCAGCGTAGCGGTGTTGTCAGATACGCAGTATTTT. V usage is TRBV9 and J usage is TRBJ2-3, with D unclear. The V end lost 0 bases, the J end lost 4 bases, and 9 bases lay between the germline ends. From germline, CDR1 is SGDLS and CDR2 YYNGEE. This CDR3 spans 14 amino acids.

CDR3 coding DNA: TGTGCCACACAAAGTAGCTCTGGAAACACCATATATTTT. This codes for CATQSSSGNTIYF. The chain recombines TRBV6-5 with TRBJ1-3; no clear D gene. Trimming removed 10 bases at V and 0 bases at J, with 10 bases between. The CDR3 spans 13 residues. Per the germline V gene, CDR1 is MNHEY and CDR2 is SVGAGI.

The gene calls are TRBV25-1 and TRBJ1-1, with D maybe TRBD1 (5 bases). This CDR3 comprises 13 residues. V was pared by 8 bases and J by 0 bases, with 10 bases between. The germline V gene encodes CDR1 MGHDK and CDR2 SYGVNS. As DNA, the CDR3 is TGTGCCAGCGGGGGGTGGATGAACACTGAAGCTTTCTTT. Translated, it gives CASGGWMNTEAFF. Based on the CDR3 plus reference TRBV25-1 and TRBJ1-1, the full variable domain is EADIYQTPRYLVIGTGKKITLECSQTMGHDKMYWYQQDPGMELHLIHYSYGVNSTEKGDLSSESTVSRIRTEHFPLTLESARPSHTSQYLCASGGWMNTEAFFGQGTRLTVV.

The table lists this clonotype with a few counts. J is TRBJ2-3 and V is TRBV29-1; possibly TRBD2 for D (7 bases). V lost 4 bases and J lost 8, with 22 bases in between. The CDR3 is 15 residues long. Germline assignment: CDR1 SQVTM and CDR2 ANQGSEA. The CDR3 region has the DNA TGCAGCGTTGCCACCGCGTGGCGGGGGCCGGGTACGCAGTATTTT. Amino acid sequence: CSVATAWRGPGTQYF.

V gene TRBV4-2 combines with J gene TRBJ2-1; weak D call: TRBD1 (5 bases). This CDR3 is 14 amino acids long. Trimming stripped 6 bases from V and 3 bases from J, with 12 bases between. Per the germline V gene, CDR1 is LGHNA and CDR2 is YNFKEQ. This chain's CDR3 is CASSPNQGYNEQFF. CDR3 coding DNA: TGTGCCAGCAGTCCGAACCAGGGCTACAATGAGCAGTTCTTC.

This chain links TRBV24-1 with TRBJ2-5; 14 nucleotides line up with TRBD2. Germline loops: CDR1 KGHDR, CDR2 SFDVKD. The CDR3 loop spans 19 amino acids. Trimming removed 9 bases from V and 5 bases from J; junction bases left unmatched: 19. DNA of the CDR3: TGTGCCACCGGGGGAGGGCCGGGACTAGCGGGGGACTACCGGGAGACCCAGTACTTC. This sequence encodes CATGGGPGLAGDYRETQYF.

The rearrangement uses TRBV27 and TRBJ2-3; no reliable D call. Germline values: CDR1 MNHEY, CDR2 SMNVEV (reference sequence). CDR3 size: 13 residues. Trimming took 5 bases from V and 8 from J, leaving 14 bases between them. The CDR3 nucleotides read TGTGCCAGCAGTACCTCAGGCCCGGGTACGCAGTATTTT. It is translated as CASSTSGPGTQYF.

CDR3 amino acids: CASSLVAGGGTDTQYF. CDR3 DNA: TGTGCCAGCAGCTTAGTTGCGGGAGGCGGGACAGATACGCAGTATTTT. This chain connects TRBV7-2 to TRBJ2-3, with 8 bases identical to TRBD2. With V trimmed by 1 base and J by 3 bases, 6 bases remained unmatched. The CDR3 is 16 amino acids. Per germline, CDR1 SGHTA and CDR2 FQGNSA.

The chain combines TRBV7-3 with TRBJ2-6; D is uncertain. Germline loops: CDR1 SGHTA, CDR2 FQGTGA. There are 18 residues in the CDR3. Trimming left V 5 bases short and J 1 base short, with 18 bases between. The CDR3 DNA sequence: TGTGCCAGCAGCCCCCGGGTGGGTCTAATATCTGGGGCCAACGTCCTGACTTTC. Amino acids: CASSPRVGLISGANVLTF.

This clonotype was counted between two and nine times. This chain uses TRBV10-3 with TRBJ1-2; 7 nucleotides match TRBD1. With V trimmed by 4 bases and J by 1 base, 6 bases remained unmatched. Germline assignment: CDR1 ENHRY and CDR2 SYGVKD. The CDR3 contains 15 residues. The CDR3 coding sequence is TGTGCCATCAGTGCCTCGGGACAGATTAACTATGGCTACACCTTC. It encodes CAISASGQINYGYTF.

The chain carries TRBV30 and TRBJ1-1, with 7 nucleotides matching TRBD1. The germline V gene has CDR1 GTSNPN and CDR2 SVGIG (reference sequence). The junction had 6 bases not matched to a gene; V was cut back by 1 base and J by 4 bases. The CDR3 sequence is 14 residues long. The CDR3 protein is CAWSGDQGGTEAFF. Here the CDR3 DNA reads TGTGCCTGGAGTGGAGACCAGGGGGGCACTGAAGCTTTCTTT.

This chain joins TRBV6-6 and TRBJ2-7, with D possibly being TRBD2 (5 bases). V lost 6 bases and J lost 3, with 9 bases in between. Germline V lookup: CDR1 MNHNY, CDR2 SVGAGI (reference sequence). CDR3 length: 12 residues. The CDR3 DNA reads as TGTGCCAGCAGCACTACTAGCTACGAGCAGTACTTC. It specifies CASSTTSYEQYF.

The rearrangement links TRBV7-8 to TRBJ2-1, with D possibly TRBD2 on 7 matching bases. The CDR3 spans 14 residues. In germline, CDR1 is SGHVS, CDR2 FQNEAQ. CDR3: CAGGAGNSYNEQFF. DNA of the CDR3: TGTGCGGGGGGGGCAGGGAACTCCTACAATGAGCAGTTCTTC.

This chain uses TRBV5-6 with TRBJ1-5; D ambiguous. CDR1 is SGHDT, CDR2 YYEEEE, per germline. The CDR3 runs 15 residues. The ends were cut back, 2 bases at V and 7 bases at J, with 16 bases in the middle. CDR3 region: CASSLGAGSRQPQHF. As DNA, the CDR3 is TGTGCCAGCAGCTTAGGAGCGGGCAGTCGACAGCCCCAGCATTTT.